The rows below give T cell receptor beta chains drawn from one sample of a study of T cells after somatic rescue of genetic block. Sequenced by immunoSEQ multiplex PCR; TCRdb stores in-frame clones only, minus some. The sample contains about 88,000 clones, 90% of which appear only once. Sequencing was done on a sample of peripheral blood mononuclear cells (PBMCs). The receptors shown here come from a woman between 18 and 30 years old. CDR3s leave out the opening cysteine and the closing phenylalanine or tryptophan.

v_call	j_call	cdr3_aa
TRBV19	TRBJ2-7	ASSPITSGVSFGQY
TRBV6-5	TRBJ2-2	ASSRLVGRELF
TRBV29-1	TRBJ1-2	SVERVFGWSYT
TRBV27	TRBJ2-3	ASGPDTQY
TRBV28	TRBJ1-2	ASSSSGLGYGYT
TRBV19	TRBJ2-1	ASSKGLVGNEQF
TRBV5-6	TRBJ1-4	ASSFDEAGGEKLF
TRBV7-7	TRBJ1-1	ASSSEAGTEAF
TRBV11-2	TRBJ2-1	ASSAGRGKSYNEQF
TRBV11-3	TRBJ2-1	ASSLGTRSYNEQF
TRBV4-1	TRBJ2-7	ASSQDPGLAGPTEY
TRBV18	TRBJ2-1	ASSPPRSQGKDNEQF
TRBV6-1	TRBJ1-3	ASSDRDGGSGNTIY
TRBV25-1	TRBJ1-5	ASSESLGTNQPQH
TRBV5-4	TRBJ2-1	ASSVGLAGGGNEQF
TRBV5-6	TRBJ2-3	ASIPPSGSTDTQY
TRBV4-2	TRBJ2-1	ASSQFQRESYNEQF
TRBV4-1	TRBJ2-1	ASSQPSGRVYNEQF
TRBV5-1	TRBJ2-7	ASSSGTSPYPEQY
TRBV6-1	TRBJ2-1	ASSAGLHNEQF
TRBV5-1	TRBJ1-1	ASSMTGKVYEAF